Reported below is one T cell receptor (beta chain). The CDR3 runs to 15 residues. The junction had 2 bases not matched to a gene; V was cut back by 2 bases and J by 2 bases. CDR1 is SGHTA, CDR2 FQGTGA, per germline. The data were taken from a study of T cell responses to AZD1222 COVID-19 vaccine. Profiled with immunoSEQ multiplex PCR; TCRdb holds only in-frame clones, not every one. In the table there are under 200,000 clones, around 93% of which are singletons. The rearrangement joins TRBV7-3 to TRBJ2-1, with 8 bases aligning to TRBD2. The material sequenced was peripheral blood, taken on day 0 of AZD1222 vaccination. This receptor was identified in an adult in good health. CDR3 coding DNA: TGTGCCAGCAGCTTATCGGGGGGGCCCTACAATGAGCAGTTCTTC. It is translated as CASSLSGGPYNEQFF.